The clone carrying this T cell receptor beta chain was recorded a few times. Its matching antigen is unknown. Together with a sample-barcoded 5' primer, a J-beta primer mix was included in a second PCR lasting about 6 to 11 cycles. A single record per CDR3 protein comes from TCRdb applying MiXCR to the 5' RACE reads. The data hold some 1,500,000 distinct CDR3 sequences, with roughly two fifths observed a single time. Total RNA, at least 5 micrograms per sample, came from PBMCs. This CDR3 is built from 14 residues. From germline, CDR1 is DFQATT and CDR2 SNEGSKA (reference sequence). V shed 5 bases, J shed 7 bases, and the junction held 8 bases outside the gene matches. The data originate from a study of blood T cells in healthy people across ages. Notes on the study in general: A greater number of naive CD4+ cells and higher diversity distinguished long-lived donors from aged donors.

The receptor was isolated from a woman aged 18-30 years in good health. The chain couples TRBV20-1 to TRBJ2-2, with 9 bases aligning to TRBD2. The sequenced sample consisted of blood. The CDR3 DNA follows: TGCAGTGCTCTAGCTAGCGGGGAAGGCGGGGAGCTGTTTTTT. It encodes CSALASGEGGELFF.